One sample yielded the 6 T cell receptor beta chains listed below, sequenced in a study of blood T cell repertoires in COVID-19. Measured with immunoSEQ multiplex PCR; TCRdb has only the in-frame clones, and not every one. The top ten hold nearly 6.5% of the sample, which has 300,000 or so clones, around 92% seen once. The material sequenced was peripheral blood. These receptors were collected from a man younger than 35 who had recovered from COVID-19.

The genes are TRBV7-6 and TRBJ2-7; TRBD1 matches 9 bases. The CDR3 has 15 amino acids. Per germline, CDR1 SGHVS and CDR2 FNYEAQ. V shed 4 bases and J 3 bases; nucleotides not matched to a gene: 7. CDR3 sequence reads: CASSSGQGTNYEQYF. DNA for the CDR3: TGTGCCAGCAGCTCAGGACAGGGGACAAACTACGAGCAGTACTTC.

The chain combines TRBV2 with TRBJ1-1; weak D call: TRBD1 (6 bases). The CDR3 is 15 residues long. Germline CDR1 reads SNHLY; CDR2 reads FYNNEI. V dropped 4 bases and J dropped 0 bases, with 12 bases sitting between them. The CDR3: CASSAQGQMNTEAFF. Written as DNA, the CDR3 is TGTGCCAGCAGTGCCCAAGGACAGATGAACACTGAAGCTTTCTTT.

CDR3 amino acids: CASSIRGDRNSNQPQHF. In DNA, the CDR3 is TGTGCCAGTAGTATTCGGGGGGACAGGAACAGCAATCAGCCCCAGCATTTT. The chain is built from TRBV19 and TRBJ1-5; TRBD1 agrees at 8 bases. There are 17 residues in the CDR3. Germline V gene data show CDR1 as LNHDA and CDR2 as SQIVND (reference sequence). V trimming: 3 bases; J trimming: 1 base; junction bases outside the gene matches: 8. The variable domain in full, completed from reference TRBV19 and TRBJ1-5, reads DGGITQSPKYLFRKEGQNVTLSCEQNLNHDAMYWYRQDPGQGLRLIYYSQIVNDFQKGDIAEGYSVSREKKESFPLTVTSAQKNPTAFYLCASSIRGDRNSNQPQHFGDGTRLSIL.

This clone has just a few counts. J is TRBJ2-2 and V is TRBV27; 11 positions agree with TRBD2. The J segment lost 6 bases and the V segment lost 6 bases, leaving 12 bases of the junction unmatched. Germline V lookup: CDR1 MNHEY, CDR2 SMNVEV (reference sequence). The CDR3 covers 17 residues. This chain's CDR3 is CASRVRRSGRAAGELFF. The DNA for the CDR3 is TGTGCCAGCAGAGTAAGACGTAGCGGGAGGGCCGCCGGGGAGCTGTTTTTT.

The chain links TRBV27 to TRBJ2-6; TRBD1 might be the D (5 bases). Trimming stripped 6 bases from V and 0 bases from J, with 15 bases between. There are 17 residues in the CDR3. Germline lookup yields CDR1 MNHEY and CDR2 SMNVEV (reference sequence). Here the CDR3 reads CASRRTDSPSGANVLTF. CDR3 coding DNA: TGTGCCAGCAGGCGCACCGACAGCCCCTCTGGGGCCAACGTCCTGACTTTC.

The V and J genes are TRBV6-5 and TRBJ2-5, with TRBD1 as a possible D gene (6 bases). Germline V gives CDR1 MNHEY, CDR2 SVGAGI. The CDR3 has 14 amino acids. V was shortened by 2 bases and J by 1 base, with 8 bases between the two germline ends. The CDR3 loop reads CASSYQGTQETQYF. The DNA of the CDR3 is TGTGCCAGCAGTTACCAGGGGACCCAAGAGACCCAGTACTTC.